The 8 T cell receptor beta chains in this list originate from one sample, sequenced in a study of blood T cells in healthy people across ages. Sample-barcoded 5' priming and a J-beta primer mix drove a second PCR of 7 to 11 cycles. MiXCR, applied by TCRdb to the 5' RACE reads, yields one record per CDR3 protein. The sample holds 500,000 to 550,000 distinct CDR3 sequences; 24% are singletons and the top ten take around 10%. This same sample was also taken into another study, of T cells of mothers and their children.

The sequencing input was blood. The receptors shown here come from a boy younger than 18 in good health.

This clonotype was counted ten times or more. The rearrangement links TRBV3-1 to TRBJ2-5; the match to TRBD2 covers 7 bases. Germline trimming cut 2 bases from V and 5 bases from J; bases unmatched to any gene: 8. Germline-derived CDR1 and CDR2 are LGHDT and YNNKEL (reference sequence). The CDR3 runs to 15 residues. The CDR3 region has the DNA TGTGCCAGCAGCCAACGCACTAGCGACTCGGAGACCCAGTACTTC. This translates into CASSQRTSDSETQYF.

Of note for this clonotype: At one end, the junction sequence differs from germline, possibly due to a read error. CDR3: CASSQLHRGNYGYPF. The CDR3 DNA follows: TGCGCCAGCAGCCAACTCCACAGGGGGAACTATGGCTACCCCTTC. J is TRBJ1-2 and V is TRBV4-1; the match to TRBD1 covers 8 bases. CDR1 and CDR2 from the germline V gene are MGHRA and YSYEKL. CDR3 size: 15 residues.

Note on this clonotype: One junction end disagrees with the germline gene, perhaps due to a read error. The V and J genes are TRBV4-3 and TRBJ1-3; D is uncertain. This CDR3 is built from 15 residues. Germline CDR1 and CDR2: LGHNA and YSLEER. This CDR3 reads CPSSQDPDGGNTIYF. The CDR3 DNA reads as TGCCCCAGCAGCCAAGACCCGGACGGTGGAAACACCATATATTTT.

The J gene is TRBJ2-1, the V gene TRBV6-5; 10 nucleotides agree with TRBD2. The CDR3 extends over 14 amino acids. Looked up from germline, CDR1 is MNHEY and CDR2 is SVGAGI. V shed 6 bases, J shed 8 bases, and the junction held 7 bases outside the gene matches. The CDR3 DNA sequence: TGTGCCAGCAGGGCTAGCGGGAGATTAGATGAGCAGTTCTTC. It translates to CASRASGRLDEQFF.

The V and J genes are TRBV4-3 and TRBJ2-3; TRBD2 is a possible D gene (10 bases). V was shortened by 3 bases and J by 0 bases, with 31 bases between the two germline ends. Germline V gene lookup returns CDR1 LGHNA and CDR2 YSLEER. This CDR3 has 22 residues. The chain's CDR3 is CASSHSPLRDRELAGSTDTQYF. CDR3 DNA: TGCGCCAGCAGCCATTCACCCCTCCGGGACAGGGAACTAGCGGGAAGCACAGATACGCAGTATTTT.

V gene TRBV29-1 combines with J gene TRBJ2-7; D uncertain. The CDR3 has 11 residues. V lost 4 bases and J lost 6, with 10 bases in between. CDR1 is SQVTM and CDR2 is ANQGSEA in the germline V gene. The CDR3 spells CSVGVGPEQYF. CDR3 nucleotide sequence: TGCAGCGTTGGGGTAGGGCCCGAGCAGTACTTC.

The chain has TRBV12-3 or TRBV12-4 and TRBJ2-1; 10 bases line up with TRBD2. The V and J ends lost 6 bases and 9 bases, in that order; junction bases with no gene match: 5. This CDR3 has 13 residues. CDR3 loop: CASRLAGVGEQFF. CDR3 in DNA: TGTGCCAGCAGGCTAGCGGGAGTTGGTGAGCAGTTCTTC.

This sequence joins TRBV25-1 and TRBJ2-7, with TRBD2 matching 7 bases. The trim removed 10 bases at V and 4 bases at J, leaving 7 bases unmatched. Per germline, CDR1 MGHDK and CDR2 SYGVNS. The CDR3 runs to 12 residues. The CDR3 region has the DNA TGTGCCACATCGGCGGGGGTGTACGAGCAGTACTTC. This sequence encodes CATSAGVYEQYF.